This T cell receptor (beta chain) is drawn from a study of cytomegalovirus exposure and HLA in healthy donors. Study-wide points: Subsequent analysis of the roughly 120 validation repertoires found a tendency for first-cohort TCR clusters to co-occur. A list of 164 TCR beta chains associated with cytomegalovirus was given. In vitro assays verified that three CMV-associated chains recognized CMV antigens specifically. For most TCR sequences rarity was the rule, although some public TCRs occurred in many donors.

A remark on this clone: Its antigen remains unidentified.

TCRdb's table, derived via immunoSEQ multiplex PCR, lists solely in-frame clones and lacks some. The sample records under 140,000 clones, roughly 89% being singletons. The length of the CDR3 is 12 residues. Germline V lookup: CDR1 SGHVS, CDR2 FNYEAQ. Trimming removed 8 bases at V and 5 bases at J, with 9 bases between. This clonotype originated in a young woman in good health and CMV-seronegative. This rearrangement joins TRBV7-6 to TRBJ2-2; D perhaps matches TRBD2 (5 bases). Sequencing input: PBMCs. The DNA of the CDR3 is TGTGCCAGCGAGGGAATTACCGGGGAGCTGTTTTTT. Its translation is CASEGITGELFF.